This is a list of T cell receptor beta chains from one sample in a study of blood T cell repertoires in COVID-19. Clones were sequenced by immunoSEQ multiplex PCR, and TCRdb holds only the in-frame ones, with some missing. This sample has a few hundred thousand clones, with around nine tenths found just once. The sample consisted of peripheral blood. These receptor sequences come from an older woman with acute or convalescent COVID-19. The CDR3 runs from the conserved cysteine through the conserved F or W. D genes are given only for firm matches. Expanded clones are given a class, and other clones once, few, many or no size at all.

V gene	J gene	D gene	clone size	CDR3 protein	CDR3 DNA
TRBV18	TRBJ2-3	TRBD1	NA	CASSPGQGSTDTQYF	TGTGCCAGCTCACCCGGACAGGGAAGTACAGATACGCAGTATTTT
TRBV5-6	TRBJ2-7	TRBD2	NA	CASSEQRGHGYEQYF	TGTGCCAGCAGCGAACAGCGGGGTCACGGGTACGAGCAGTACTTC
TRBV4-1	TRBJ1-5	NA	NA	CASSQEGGTQGGPQHF	TGCGCCAGCAGCCAAGAGGGAGGGACCCAAGGGGGTCCCCAGCATTTT
TRBV3-1/TRBV3-2	TRBJ2-5	NA	once	CASSQPPGREETQYF	TGTGCCAGCAGCCAACCCCCCGGCAGGGAAGAGACCCAGTACTTC
TRBV7-9	TRBJ2-1	TRBD1	NA	CASSLPGTDNEQFF	TGTGCCAGCAGCTTACCCGGGACAGACAATGAGCAGTTCTTC
TRBV6-2/TRBV6-3	TRBJ2-3	NA	NA	CASSSSLRFTDTQYF	TGTGCCAGCAGCTCTAGCCTACGATTCACAGATACGCAGTATTTT
TRBV9	TRBJ2-7	NA	few	CASTGRDTCYEQYF	TGTGCCAGCACCGGCCGGGACACCTGCTACGAGCAGTACTTC
TRBV27	TRBJ1-1	NA	NA	CASSRSGDTEAFF	TGTGCCAGCAGTAGATCAGGGGACACTGAAGCTTTCTTT
TRBV11-1	TRBJ2-5	NA	NA	CASSRAIQGRETQYF	TGTGCCAGCAGCCGCGCGATACAGGGAAGGGAGACCCAGTACTTC
TRBV20-1	TRBJ2-3	TRBD2	NA	CSASTSASTDTQYF	TGCAGTGCTAGTACTAGCGCGAGCACAGATACGCAGTATTTT
TRBV28	TRBJ1-5	NA	NA	CASMAGNSNQPQHF	TGTGCCAGCATGGCAGGCAATAGCAATCAGCCCCAGCATTTT
TRBV7-9	TRBJ1-2	NA	NA	CASRAGSHNYGYTF	TGTGCCAGCAGGGCAGGAAGCCATAACTATGGCTACACCTTC
TRBV11-2	TRBJ1-4	NA	NA	CASSLLSGVGRLFF	TGTGCCAGCAGCTTATTATCAGGGGTGGGCAGACTGTTTTTT
TRBV18	TRBJ1-2	NA	NA	CASSSLELGIGNGYTF	TGTGCCAGCTCATCACTTGAGCTTGGGATCGGGAATGGCTACACCTTC
TRBV2	TRBJ2-5	NA	NA	CASSAQKFRRETQYF	TGTGCCAGCAGTGCACAGAAGTTCCGTCGAGAGACCCAGTACTTC
TRBV28	TRBJ2-7	TRBD1	NA	CASSLGQGSYEQYF	TGTGCCAGCAGTTTGGGACAGGGGAGCTACGAGCAGTACTTC
TRBV21-1	TRBJ1-5	NA	many	CASSKALRAGDQPQHF	TGTGCCAGCAGCAAAGCGCTTAGGGCAGGGGATCAGCCCCAGCATTTT
TRBV27	TRBJ1-5	TRBD1	NA	CASSLEGTGGTSNQPQHF	TGTGCCAGCAGTTTAGAAGGGACAGGGGGCACTAGCAATCAGCCCCAGCATTTT
TRBV28	TRBJ2-7	NA	NA	CASSGHHVKGYEQYF	TGTGCCAGCAGTGGACACCACGTTAAGGGGTACGAGCAGTACTTC
TRBV5-1	TRBJ1-1	TRBD1	NA	CASSLTGQGMNTEAFF	TGCGCCAGCAGCTTGACGGGACAGGGCATGAACACTGAAGCTTTCTTT
TRBV6-5	TRBJ1-4	TRBD1	NA	CASSRAGTDDEKLFF	TGTGCCAGCAGTAGAGCCGGGACAGATGATGAAAAACTGTTTTTT
TRBV6-2/TRBV6-3	TRBJ1-1	TRBD1	NA	CASSYPGQGGPEAFF	TGTGCCAGCAGTTACCCGGGACAGGGGGGTCCTGAAGCTTTCTTT